Shown below are 31 T cell receptor beta chains from a single sample sequenced in a study of T cells expressing NK-cell markers. TCRdb reprocessed the 5' RACE reads and reports one entry per CDR3 protein, with no DNA. Its listing shows more than 400,000 distinct CDR3 sequences. Sequenced material: blood T cells: a sorted CD56 or NKG2C T cell subset, CD4+ or CD8+ T cells, or bulk PBMC T cells (not recorded which). Source of these receptors: a woman between 18 and 70 years old in good health.

The gene calls are TRBV11-2 and TRBJ2-7; TCRdb's D gene call, TRBD2, goes unchecked for lack of DNA. Germline V CDR1 and CDR2: SGHAT, FQNNGV. This CDR3 has 19 residues. The CDR3 here is CASSPEYSGLAASSYEQYF.

This rearrangement joins TRBV18 to TRBJ2-7; the TRBD2 assignment by TCRdb is unverifiable without DNA. Germline CDR1 is KGHSH and CDR2 is LQKENI. The CDR3 length is 14 residues. The CDR3 region is CASSPLAQGGEQYF. Full variable domain (missing parts from reference TRBV18 and TRBJ2-7): NAGVMQNPRHLVRRRGQEARLRCSPMKGHSHVYWYRQLPEEGLKFMVYLQKENIIDESGMPKERFSAEFPKEGPSILRIQQVVRGDSAAYFCASSPLAQGGEQYFGPGTRLTVT.

The genes are TRBV25-1 and TRBJ1-1. The germline V gene encodes CDR1 MGHDK and CDR2 SYGVNS. This CDR3 comprises 14 residues. This CDR3 is CASSESRSNTEAFF.

The chain combines TRBV5-4 with TRBJ2-1; without DNA, the TCRdb call of TRBD2 cannot be checked. This CDR3 has 18 amino acids. The V gene's germline CDR1 is SGHNT and CDR2 YYREEE (reference sequence). The CDR3 spells CASSSYRLAGTSYNEQFF. The full variable domain, its missing parts supplied by reference TRBV5-4 and TRBJ2-1, is ETGVTQSPTHLIKTRGQQVTLRCSSQSGHNTVSWYQQALGQGPQFIFQYYREEENGRGNFPPRFSGLQFPNYSSELNVNALELDDSALYLCASSSYRLAGTSYNEQFFGPGTRLTVL.

The chain links TRBV6-4 to TRBJ2-3; TCRdb picks TRBD2, but there is no DNA to check that call. Germline CDR1 is MRHNA and CDR2 is SNTAGT. The CDR3 totals 13 residues. The CDR3 spells CASSDTSGATQYF.

The chain links TRBV6-2 or TRBV6-3 to TRBJ2-5. The CDR3 has 15 residues. The germline V gene encodes CDR1 MNHEY and CDR2 SVGEGT. The CDR3 loop reads CASSFRRWEKEIQYF.

This chain connects TRBV23-1 to TRBJ2-1; TCRdb proposes TRBD2, but this gene call is untestable without DNA. TRBV23-1 is noted as an ORF with a role that remains uncertain. The CDR3 covers 17 residues. The CDR3: CASRGTSMHSSYNEQFF.

The CDR3 loop is CASSLDREDGYTF. The chain combines TRBV7-9 with TRBJ1-2; as DNA is missing, the TRBD1 call by TCRdb cannot be tested. Germline V gene sequence: CDR1 SEHNR, CDR2 FQNEAQ (reference sequence). This CDR3 has 13 amino acids.

V gene TRBV7-2 combines with J gene TRBJ2-1; lacking DNA, the TRBD2 call made by TCRdb goes unchecked. CDR1 and CDR2 (germline): SGHTA, FQGNSA. The CDR3 totals 16 residues. The CDR3 reads CASSPKLAPAYNEQFF.

This chain connects TRBV12-3 or TRBV12-4 to TRBJ2-3; as DNA is missing, the TRBD2 call by TCRdb cannot be tested. The length of the CDR3 is 13 residues. The CDR3 spells CASSPPSGDTQYF.

The J gene is TRBJ2-1, the V gene TRBV20-1. Per the germline V gene, CDR1 is DFQATT and CDR2 is SNEGSKA (reference sequence). CDR3 length equals 13 residues. CDR3 loop: CSVPTSAYNEQFF.

The chain's CDR3 is CSAGTGDARGYTF. The chain links TRBV29-1 to TRBJ1-2; checking the TCRdb D call of TRBD1 is not possible without DNA. Germline V gene lookup returns CDR1 SQVTM and CDR2 ANQGSEA. The CDR3 sequence is 13 residues long.

The chain links TRBV12-3 or TRBV12-4 to TRBJ2-3. This CDR3 contains 14 residues. CDR3 loop: CASSLNLLQDTQYF.

The rearrangement links TRBV7-6 to TRBJ1-1; TCRdb proposes TRBD1, but this gene call is untestable without DNA. CDR3 length equals 15 residues. Germline CDR1 reads SGHVS; CDR2 reads FNYEAQ. CDR3: CASSPPGQINTEAFF.

V and J are TRBV7-6 and TRBJ2-3; absent DNA, TCRdb's TRBD1 call cannot be checked. Germline lookup yields CDR1 SGHVS and CDR2 FNYEAQ. The CDR3 consists of 16 residues. CDR3 amino acids: CASSSRRGPTEDTQYF.

The genes are TRBV5-1 and TRBJ1-2. The CDR3 consists of 16 residues. Looked up from germline, CDR1 is SGHRS and CDR2 is YFSETQ. CDR3 loop: CASSSAAGLGNYGYTF.

The CDR3: CSAAGGRSYNEQFF. The chain uses TRBV20-1 and TRBJ2-1; TCRdb's D gene call, TRBD2, goes unchecked for lack of DNA. Germline CDR1 DFQATT, CDR2 SNEGSKA (reference sequence). The length of the CDR3 is 14 residues.

The CDR3 is CASSFRGGLNTEAFF. The chain has TRBV12-3 or TRBV12-4 and TRBJ1-1. The CDR3 length is 15 residues.

The rearrangement links TRBV6-1 to TRBJ2-7; TCRdb indicates TRBD1, and absent DNA this call remains unverified. The germline V gene has CDR1 MNHNS and CDR2 SASEGT. The CDR3 length is 13 residues. The CDR3 reads CATRSGTAYEQYF.

V and J are TRBV6-2 or TRBV6-3 and TRBJ2-1; the TRBD2 assignment by TCRdb is unverifiable without DNA. The CDR3 has 16 amino acids. The germline CDR1 and CDR2 sequences are MNHEY and SVGEGT. CDR3 sequence reads: CASSGGVAGIYNEQFF.

The gene calls are TRBV4-3 and TRBJ2-3; TCRdb outputs TRBD2, but without DNA this stays unchecked. The CDR3 length is 15 residues. The germline V gene has CDR1 LGHNA and CDR2 YSLEER. CDR3 protein: CASRLGLAGSDTQYF.

The J gene is TRBJ2-1, the V gene TRBV6-2 or TRBV6-3; TCRdb names TRBD2, which stays unverified in the absence of DNA. The CDR3 spans 14 residues. Germline assignment: CDR1 MNHEY and CDR2 SVGEGT. CDR3 sequence: CASSYPEAGNEQFF.

This chain joins TRBV9 and TRBJ1-1; no DNA is available, so the TRBD1 call from TCRdb remains unchecked. The CDR3 has 14 amino acids. Germline CDR1 and CDR2: SGDLS and YYNGEE. CDR3 sequence: CASSVSGQNTEAFF. Together with reference TRBV9 and TRBJ1-1, the CDR3 gives the full variable domain: DSGVTQTPKHLITATGQRVTLRCSPRSGDLSVYWYQQSLDQGLQFLIQYYNGEERAKGNILERFSAQQFPDLHSELNLSSLELGDSALYFCASSVSGQNTEAFFGQGTRLTVV.

This chain connects TRBV7-9 to TRBJ2-1; TCRdb selects TRBD2, and the lack of DNA leaves this call unchecked. Germline V gene data show CDR1 as SEHNR and CDR2 as FQNEAQ (reference sequence). This CDR3 comprises 14 residues. The CDR3 here is CAIQLAGGAYEQFF.

The chain employs TRBV5-3 and TRBJ2-3; TCRdb returns TRBD2, unconfirmable since there is no DNA. TRBV5-3 carries the ORF label, with uncertain function. The CDR3 loop spans 14 amino acids. The chain's CDR3 is CARKIQGLTDTQYF.

The rearrangement joins TRBV6-4 to TRBJ2-2. This CDR3 has 14 amino acids. Germline loops: CDR1 MRHNA, CDR2 SNTAGT. CDR3 in amino acids: CASSLQAHTGELFF.

This chain links TRBV20-1 with TRBJ2-4; there is no DNA to check the TCRdb D call of TRBD2. Germline V gene data show CDR1 as DFQATT and CDR2 as SNEGSKA (reference sequence). The CDR3 length is 13 residues. The CDR3 protein is CSARGTAAGIQYF.

The chain combines TRBV10-3 with TRBJ1-1; TCRdb's D call, TRBD1, is unchecked because there is no DNA. The CDR3 is made up of 16 amino acids. Per germline, CDR1 ENHRY and CDR2 SYGVKD. The CDR3 spells CAISRMGGRGVSEAFF.

This rearrangement joins TRBV7-9 to TRBJ2-1. The germline V gene has CDR1 SEHNR and CDR2 FQNEAQ (reference sequence). The length of the CDR3 is 17 residues. CDR3 loop: CASSLATSGSSYNEQFF. Using reference TRBV7-9 and TRBJ2-1 for the parts outside the CDR3, the full variable domain is DTGVSQNPRHKITKRGQNVTFRCDPISEHNRLYWYRQTLGQGPEFLTYFQNEAQLEKSRLLSDRFSAERPKGSFSTLEIQRTEQGDSAMYLCASSLATSGSSYNEQFFGPGTRLTVL.

The chain combines TRBV12-3 or TRBV12-4 with TRBJ2-7; the TRBD2 assignment by TCRdb is unverifiable without DNA. This CDR3 region has 13 residues. The CDR3 protein is CASSGGPYYKQYF.

This rearrangement joins TRBV7-2 to TRBJ2-7; TCRdb selects TRBD2, and the lack of DNA leaves this call unchecked. The CDR3 is 17 amino acids. The germline V gene has CDR1 SGHTA and CDR2 FQGNSA. CDR3 protein: CASSLGRGTRKSYEQYF. Full variable domain (missing parts from reference TRBV7-2 and TRBJ2-7): GAGVSQSPSNKVTEKGKDVELRCDPISGHTALYWYRQSLGQGLEFLIYFQGNSAPDKSGLPSDRFSAERTGGSVSTLTIQRTQQEDSAVYLCASSLGRGTRKSYEQYFGPGTRLTVT.